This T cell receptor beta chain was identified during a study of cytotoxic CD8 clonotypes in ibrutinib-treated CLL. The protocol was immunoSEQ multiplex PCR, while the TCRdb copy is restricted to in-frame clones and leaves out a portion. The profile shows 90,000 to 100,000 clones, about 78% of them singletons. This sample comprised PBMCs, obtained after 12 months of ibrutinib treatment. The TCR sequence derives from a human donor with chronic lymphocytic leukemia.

The CDR3 is CASSPSSGLLGNTIYF. The CDR3 DNA reads TGTGCCAGCTCACCGTCATCAGGCCTACTAGGAAACACCATATATTTT. The chain links TRBV18 to TRBJ1-3; D gene uncertain. V lost 3 bases and J lost 4, with 16 bases in between. The CDR3 spans 16 residues. Germline loops: CDR1 KGHSH, CDR2 LQKENI.